These T cell receptor beta chains were read from a single sample in a study of circulating CD8 cells and anti-PD-1 response in melanoma. Each CDR3 protein is one row after TCRdb ran MiXCR on the reads. Among hundreds of distinct CDR3 sequences listed, 12% to 15% were seen once. The sequenced sample was CD8+ T cells from PBMCs, obtained at baseline or after one month of anti-PD-1 therapy (not recorded which). The origin of the receptors is a human donor with melanoma. Both conserved end residues are part of each CDR3. A D gene is named only where the DNA matches it firmly. The size field is filled for only some rows; it gives once, few, many or a size class.

few | TRBJ2-7 | TRBV7-9 | - | TGTGCCAGCAGCTTAGCGCTAAGGGGGTACGAGCAGTACTTC | CASSLALRGYEQYF
medium-sized | TRBJ2-3 | TRBV28 | - | TGTGCCAGCAGTTTCCAGCGGAGGACAGATACGCAGTATTTT | CASSFQRRTDTQYF
- | TRBJ2-7 | TRBV24-1 | TRBD1 | TGTGCCACCAGTGGAGACAGGGACGACTACGAGCAGTACTTC | CATSGDRDDYEQYF
hyperexpanded | TRBJ2-7 | TRBV20-1 | - | TGCAGTGCTCCGGGGCAGGGCTTCTCCTACGAGCAGTACTTC | CSAPGQGFSYEQYF
medium-sized | TRBJ2-7 | TRBV27 | - | TGTGCCAGCTCGTCCACTAGTGAAGGCGAGCAGTACTTC | CASSSTSEGEQYF
medium-sized | TRBJ2-4 | TRBV18 | - | TGTGCCAGCTCACCTAGCGGTACACGGAGGAGGGACATTCAGTACTTC | CASSPSGTRRRDIQYF
large | TRBJ2-1 | TRBV19 | - | TGTGCCAGGGAGAACCAGTGGGAAATTTGTTGTAAGTTCTTC | CARENQWEICCKFF
large | TRBJ2-1 | TRBV2 | - | TGTGCCAGCTTACCGGGGACGATCTACAATGAGCAGTTCTTC | CASLPGTIYNEQFF
large | TRBJ2-5 | TRBV7-9 | - | TGTGCCAGCAGCTCCCCCCGCGCGAGGGGGGCCCAGTACTTC | CASSSPRARGAQYF
large | TRBJ1-1 | TRBV6-5 | TRBD1 | TGTGCCAGCAGTTATGGGGGACAGAGGGCTGAAGCTTTCTTT | CASSYGGQRAEAFF
large | TRBJ2-4 | TRBV28 | - | TGTGCCAGCAGGAATTGGGAGGAGGCCAAAAACATTCAGTACTTC | CASRNWEEAKNIQYF
large | TRBJ2-3 | TRBV7-3 | - | TGTGCCAGCAGCCGGCTAGCGAAGGGCACAGATACGCAGTATTTT | CASSRLAKGTDTQYF
medium-sized | TRBJ2-7 | TRBV25-1 | - | TGTGCCAGCAGTTGGGCTAGCGAGTCCTACGAGCAGTACTTC | CASSWASESYEQYF
medium-sized | TRBJ2-3 | TRBV29-1 | TRBD2 | TGCAGTGGGCGACTAGCGGGCGGTACGCAGTATTTT | CSGRLAGGTQYF
medium-sized | TRBJ2-2 | TRBV28 | - | TGTGCCAGCAGTTCGATTTACCTATCGGGCAGGCTGAACACCGGGGAGCTGTTTTTT | CASSSIYLSGRLNTGELFF
large | TRBJ2-2 | TRBV28 | - | TGTGCCAGCAGGTTCAACCCGAACACCGGGGAGCTGTTTTTT | CASRFNPNTGELFF
medium-sized | TRBJ2-7 | TRBV5-1 | - | TGCGCCAGCAGCTTGGCCAAAACTTCCTCCTACGAGCAGTACTTC | CASSLAKTSSYEQYF
medium-sized | TRBJ2-1 | TRBV27 | - | TGTGCCAGCAGCATCTTGGGGAATGAGCAGTTCTTC | CASSILGNEQFF
hyperexpanded | TRBJ2-2 | TRBV28 | - | TGTGCCAGCAGTTTCCGGGGGACCGGGGAGCTGTTTTTT | CASSFRGTGELFF
medium-sized | TRBJ2-3 | TRBV24-1 | - | TGTGCCACCGGCCCGCTGAGCGACTCCACAGATACGCAGTATTTT | CATGPLSDSTDTQYF
large | TRBJ2-2 | TRBV2 | TRBD2 | TGTGCCAGCACCGGGAGGGAGGGATTGAACACCGGGGAGCTGTTTTTT | CASTGREGLNTGELFF
large | TRBJ2-7 | TRBV2 | TRBD1 | TGTGCCAGCAGTCTAAGTACAGGGGCCCAATCCTCCTACGAGCAGTACTTC | CASSLSTGAQSSYEQYF
large | TRBJ2-2 | TRBV28 | - | TGTGCCAGCAGTACCCTCATAAACAGGGGGGGCACCGGGGAGCTGTTTTTT | CASSTLINRGGTGELFF
large | TRBJ2-1 | TRBV7-6 | TRBD2 | TGTGCCAGCAGCTTAGTCGGCCTAGCGGGAGGGACCCTGAATGAGCAGTTCTTC | CASSLVGLAGGTLNEQFF
- | TRBJ2-5 | TRBV20-1 | - | TGCAGTGCTAGGGGCCCCAAGACCCAGTACTTC | CSARGPKTQYF
large | TRBJ2-7 | TRBV24-1 | - | TGTGCCACCAGCAGTTATAAGGACAACGACGAGCAGTACTTC | CATSSYKDNDEQYF
large | TRBJ2-7 | TRBV19 | - | TGTGCCAGTAGGGACATTGGCACCTACGAGCAGTACTTC | CASRDIGTYEQYF
large | TRBJ2-7 | TRBV28 | TRBD2 | TGTGCCAGCAGTTTATTTAAAGGCGGGAGGTATAGCGAGCAGTACTTC | CASSLFKGGRYSEQYF
large | TRBJ1-6 | TRBV28 | - | TGTGCCAGCAGTTACCGGGGCCTCTCACCCCTCCACTTT | CASSYRGLSPLHF
- | TRBJ2-5 | TRBV28 | TRBD2 | TGTGCCAGTAGTCCTCTCAGCGGGGAGACGGTGGCCCAGTACTTC | CASSPLSGETVAQYF
large | TRBJ1-4 | TRBV28 | TRBD1 | TGTGCCAGCAGTTTCCAAATTACAGGGGACCCAACTAATGAAAAACTGTTTTTT | CASSFQITGDPTNEKLFF
medium-sized | TRBJ2-1 | TRBV10-2 | - | TGCGCCAGCAGTGAGTCGGGGGGCTCCTACAATGAGCAGTTCTTC | CASSESGGSYNEQFF
medium-sized | TRBJ1-3 | TRBV20-1 | - | TGCAGTGCTAGAGTTCAGGGTAGTCGCTCTGGAAACACCATATATTTT | CSARVQGSRSGNTIYF
medium-sized | TRBJ2-7 | TRBV27 | - | TGTGCCAGCAGTTTTACTTCCGCGGGCGAGCAGTACTTC | CASSFTSAGEQYF
large | TRBJ2-1 | TRBV27 | - | TGTGCCAGCAGCTTCACCGTGGGCGGTGAGCAGTTCTTC | CASSFTVGGEQFF
hyperexpanded | TRBJ2-7 | TRBV28 | - | TGTGCCAGCAGTTTATTGCAGGGCCGGTACGAGCAGTACTTC | CASSLLQGRYEQYF
- | TRBJ1-3 | TRBV29-1 | TRBD1 | TGCAGCGCCTTAGGGACAGGGCTCTCTGGAAACACCATATATTTT | CSALGTGLSGNTIYF
large | TRBJ2-7 | TRBV7-8 | TRBD2 | TGTGCCAGCAGCTTAGCCACTGGGACTAGCGGGCCTTGGGGCTACGAGCAGTACTTC | CASSLATGTSGPWGYEQYF
medium-sized | TRBJ2-7 | TRBV5-1 | TRBD1 | TGCGCCAGCAGCAGGGGACAGGGAAGCTCCTACGAGCAGTACTTC | CASSRGQGSSYEQYF
large | TRBJ2-1 | TRBV18 | TRBD2 | TGTGCCAGCTCACCACCGGAGCCTAGCGGTCCCTACAATGAGCAGTTCTTC | CASSPPEPSGPYNEQFF
medium-sized | TRBJ2-7 | TRBV7-6 | - | TGTGCCAGCAGCTTAGGAGGGTCGGACCTGTACGAGCAGTACTTC | CASSLGGSDLYEQYF
once | TRBJ2-5 | TRBV20-1 | - | TGCAGTGGGGAAAAGACTAGGTGGGGACGAGAGACCGAGTACTTC | CSGEKTRWGRETEYF
- | TRBJ2-7 | TRBV28 | - | TGTGCCAGCAGTCTCCCAGGGGGGACCCACGAGCAGTACTTC | CASSLPGGTHEQYF
medium-sized | TRBJ2-5 | TRBV27 | TRBD2 | TGTGCCAGCAGTTCGACTCCGGGGGGGTTTGTGACCCAGTACTTC | CASSSTPGGFVTQYF
few | TRBJ2-7 | TRBV19 | - | TGTGCCAGTAGTGAGGGGAGAGGCTACGAGCAGTACTTC | CASSEGRGYEQYF
hyperexpanded | TRBJ2-2 | TRBV6-5 | - | TGTGCCAGCAGTTGGAACATAGGCGGGGAGCTGTTTTTT | CASSWNIGGELFF
hyperexpanded | TRBJ2-4 | TRBV5-4 | - | TGTGCCAGCAGCTCCCGGGATTACCTAGCCAAAAACATTCAGTACTTC | CASSSRDYLAKNIQYF
few | TRBJ2-7 | TRBV28 | - | TGTGCCAGCAGTTTTACAACTGCGGGCGAGCAGTACTTC | CASSFTTAGEQYF
hyperexpanded | TRBJ2-7 | TRBV28 | - | TGTGCCAGCAGTTCCCGACTAGTCGAGCAGTACTTC | CASSSRLVEQYF
large | TRBJ2-3 | TRBV14 | - | TGTGCCAGCAGCCGTAGTGCCGGGACCCTCACTTACACAGATACGCAGTATTTT | CASSRSAGTLTYTDTQYF
large | TRBJ2-1 | TRBV28 | TRBD1 | TGTGCCAGCAGTTTTTTGACAGGGGGAGGCTCCTACAATGAGCAGTTCTTC | CASSFLTGGGSYNEQFF
medium-sized | TRBJ2-5 | TRBV7-2 | TRBD2 | TGTGCCAGCAGTCGGACTAGCGGGAGGGGTGAGACCCAGTACTTC | CASSRTSGRGETQYF
- | TRBJ1-1 | TRBV28 | TRBD1 | TGTGCAGCACAGGGGAGCAACACCGAAGCTTTCTTT | CAAQGSNTEAFF
large | TRBJ2-7 | TRBV7-8 | - | TGTGCCAGCAGCCCGACTGGTTCCAGGGACGAGCAGTACTTC | CASSPTGSRDEQYF
medium-sized | TRBJ2-7 | TRBV12-5 | TRBD1 | TGTGCTAGTGCCCCTGACAGGGACGGCAACGAGCAGTACTTC | CASAPDRDGNEQYF
large | TRBJ2-7 | TRBV10-3 | - | TGTGCCATCAGTGATGTTGGGTCGGGAGAGGACTACGAGCAGTACTTC | CAISDVGSGEDYEQYF